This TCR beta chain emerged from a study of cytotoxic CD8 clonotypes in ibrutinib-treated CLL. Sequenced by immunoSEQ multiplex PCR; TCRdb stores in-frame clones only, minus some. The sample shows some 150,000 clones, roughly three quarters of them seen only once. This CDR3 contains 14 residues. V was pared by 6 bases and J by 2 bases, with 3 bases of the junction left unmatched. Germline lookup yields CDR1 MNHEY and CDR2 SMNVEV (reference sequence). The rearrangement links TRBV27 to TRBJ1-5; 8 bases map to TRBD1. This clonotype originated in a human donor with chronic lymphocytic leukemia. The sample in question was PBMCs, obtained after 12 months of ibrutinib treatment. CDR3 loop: CASRPTGGNQPQHF. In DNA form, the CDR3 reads TGTGCCAGCAGACCGACAGGGGGCAATCAGCCCCAGCATTTT.